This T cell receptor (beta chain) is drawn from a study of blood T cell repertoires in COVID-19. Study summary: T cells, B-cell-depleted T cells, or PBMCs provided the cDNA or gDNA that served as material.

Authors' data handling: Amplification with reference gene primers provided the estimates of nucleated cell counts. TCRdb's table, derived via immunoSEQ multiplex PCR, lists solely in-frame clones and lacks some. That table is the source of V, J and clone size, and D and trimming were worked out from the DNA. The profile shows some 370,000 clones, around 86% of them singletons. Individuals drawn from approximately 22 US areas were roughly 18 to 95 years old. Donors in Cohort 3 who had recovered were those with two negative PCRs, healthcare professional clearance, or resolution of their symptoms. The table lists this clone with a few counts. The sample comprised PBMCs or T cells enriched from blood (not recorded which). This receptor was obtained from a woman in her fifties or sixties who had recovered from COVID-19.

CDR3 sequence reads: CASSLDRDEQYF. The CDR3 coding sequence is TGTGCCAGCAGCCTGGACAGGGACGAGCAGTACTTC. The genes are TRBV7-6 and TRBJ2-7; 8 nucleotides match TRBD1. The CDR3 totals 12 residues. After removal of 5 bases from V and 5 bases from J, the junction contained 2 bases not matched to a gene. The germline gives CDR1 SGHVS, CDR2 FNYEAQ.